The 30 T cell receptor beta chains in this list originate from one sample, sequenced in a study of blood T cell repertoires in COVID-19. The repertoire was sequenced with immunoSEQ multiplex PCR; TCRdb's copy has only in-frame clones and lacks some. The sample shows approximately 140,000 clones, almost 85% of them seen only once. Specimen: peripheral blood. The receptors derive from a human donor with acute or convalescent COVID-19. The donor label of this sample is uncertain.

The chain links TRBV5-1 to TRBJ2-3; D gene ambiguous. Germline values: CDR1 SGHRS, CDR2 YFSETQ. The CDR3 is 15 residues long. V shed 0 bases and J shed 0 bases, with 8 bases lying between them. CDR3 sequence (DNA): TGCGCCAGCAGCTTGGTTGGAGCGAGCACAGATACGCAGTATTTT. This sequence encodes CASSLVGASTDTQYF.

This clone was observed a handful of times. The genes are TRBV4-2 and TRBJ1-2; 11 bases align to TRBD1. Trimming at V came to 1 base and at J to 4 bases, leaving 11 bases not matched to a gene. CDR3 length equals 18 residues. Germline V gene sequence: CDR1 LGHNA, CDR2 YNFKEQ. CDR3 nucleotides: TGTGCCAGCAGCCAAGTCGACGGACAGGGGGCATTCGGCTATGGCTACACCTTC. Protein: CASSQVDGQGAFGYGYTF.

V usage is TRBV6-5 and J usage is TRBJ1-2, with a weak D call TRBD1 (5 bases). The V and J ends lost 7 bases and 5 bases respectively, with 17 bases between them. The CDR3 sequence is 14 residues long. Germline loops: CDR1 MNHEY, CDR2 SVGAGI. DNA of the CDR3: TGTGCCAGCACTAGCGTCGCAGGGTCTTATGGCTACACCTTC. Its translation: CASTSVAGSYGYTF.

This chain uses TRBV30 with TRBJ2-4; no clear D. V was cut by 1 base and J by 0 bases, with 7 bases left in between. This CDR3 is built from 14 residues. Germline V CDR1 and CDR2: GTSNPN, SVGIG (reference sequence). CDR3: CAWSGRVAKNIQYF. The CDR3 DNA is TGTGCCTGGAGTGGTCGTGTAGCCAAAAACATTCAGTACTTC.

J is TRBJ1-2 and V is TRBV5-8; 8 nucleotides agree with TRBD1. Germline V CDR1 and CDR2: SGHTS, YDEGEE. CDR3 size: 14 residues. V lost 6 bases, J lost 1 base, and 5 bases stayed unmatched. The CDR3 spells CASKDRVYNYGYTF. The CDR3 DNA is TGTGCCAGCAAGGACAGGGTCTATAACTATGGCTACACCTTC. Full variable domain (remainder filled in from reference TRBV5-8 and TRBJ1-2): EAGVTQSPTHLIKTRGQQATLRCSPISGHTSVYWYQQALGLGLQFLLWYDEGEERNRGNFPPRFSGRQFPNYSSELNVNALELEDSALYLCASKDRVYNYGYTFGSGTRLTVV.

The chain joins TRBV4-1 to TRBJ1-5; D gene uncertain. V lost 2 bases to trimming and J lost 4 bases, with 12 bases between them. The CDR3 covers 15 residues. The germline gives CDR1 MGHRA, CDR2 YSYEKL. The CDR3 protein is CASSQWVEGNQPQHF. In DNA form, the CDR3 reads TGCGCCAGCAGCCAATGGGTGGAGGGAAATCAGCCCCAGCATTTT.

This sequence joins TRBV19 and TRBJ1-2; TRBD1 aligns across 8 bases. Germline lookup yields CDR1 LNHDA and CDR2 SQIVND (reference sequence). The V segment lost 3 bases and the J segment 8 bases; nucleotides outside the gene matches: 5. There are 13 residues in the CDR3. Here the CDR3 DNA reads TGTGCCAGTAGTATGAGTGGACAGGGCGGCTACACCTTC. It codes for CASSMSGQGGYTF.

CDR3 sequence reads: CAISELAGLNEQFF. The CDR3 bases are TGTGCCATCAGTGAACTAGCGGGGCTCAATGAGCAGTTCTTC. The chain is built from TRBV10-3 and TRBJ2-1; TRBD2 aligns across 10 bases. The CDR3 spans 14 residues. The V and J ends lost 3 bases and 6 bases, in that order; junction bases with no gene match: 2. CDR1 ENHRY and CDR2 SYGVKD come from the germline V gene.

The genes are TRBV9 and TRBJ1-4; TRBD1 agrees at 7 bases. This CDR3 has 16 amino acids. Germline V gives CDR1 SGDLS, CDR2 YYNGEE. J was trimmed by 5 bases and V by 3 bases; bases with no gene match: 10. CDR3 nucleotide sequence: TGTGCCAGCAGCGCCCCCCGGACAGGACGGAATGAAAAACTGTTTTTT. Protein: CASSAPRTGRNEKLFF.

CDR3 loop: CASSTGTGTLEQYF. In DNA form, the CDR3 reads TGCGCCAGCAGCACCGGGACAGGGACCCTCGAGCAGTACTTC. V and J are TRBV5-1 and TRBJ2-7, with 9 bases matching TRBD1. The CDR3 extends over 14 amino acids. With V trimmed by 4 bases and J by 6 bases, 8 bases remained unmatched. From germline, CDR1 is SGHRS and CDR2 YFSETQ.

CDR3 sequence (DNA): TGTGCCAGTGGGACAGACACTATGAACACTGAAGCTTTCTTT. It yields the protein CASGTDTMNTEAFF. The chain couples TRBV19 to TRBJ1-1, with TRBD1 matching 7 bases. The CDR3 spans 14 residues. Germline CDR1 is LNHDA and CDR2 is SQIVND (reference sequence). Trimming at V came to 8 bases and at J to 0 bases, leaving 6 bases not matched to a gene.

The V and J genes are TRBV29-1 and TRBJ1-4; TRBD1 is a possible D gene (5 bases). Looked up from germline, CDR1 is SQVTM and CDR2 is ANQGSEA. The CDR3 has 14 amino acids. Trimming pared 4 bases from V and 0 bases from J, leaving 9 bases between. CDR3 nucleotide sequence: TGCAGCGTTGGGGACTCAGCAACTAATGAAAAACTGTTTTTT. Translated: CSVGDSATNEKLFF.

This rearrangement joins TRBV10-3 to TRBJ1-2; the D gene is possibly TRBD1 (6 bases). Germline assignment: CDR1 ENHRY and CDR2 SYGVKD. The V end lost 7 bases, the J end lost 4 bases, and 19 bases lay between the germline ends. The CDR3 length is 15 residues. In nucleotides, the CDR3 is TGTGCCATCAACAGCCCCGGGCGGGGGCCCTATGGCTACACCTTC. Encoded protein: CAINSPGRGPYGYTF.

This chain joins TRBV19 and TRBJ1-5; D is uncertain. Germline V lookup: CDR1 LNHDA, CDR2 SQIVND (reference sequence). The CDR3 extends over 12 amino acids. Trimming shortened V by 7 bases and J by 3 bases, and 7 bases separated the two germline ends. DNA for the CDR3: TGTGCCAGTAACAGTGACAATCAGCCCCAGCATTTT. Amino acids: CASNSDNQPQHF.

This chain connects TRBV4-3 to TRBJ1-6; possibly TRBD1 for D (5 bases). CDR1 LGHNA and CDR2 YSLEER come from the germline V gene. The CDR3 has 14 residues. The germline V and J ends were trimmed by 0 bases and 10 bases, with 10 bases remaining between them. CDR3 nucleotide sequence: TGCGCCAGCAGCCAAGACAGGGATTTGTCACCCCTCCACTTT. Amino acid sequence: CASSQDRDLSPLHF.

This chain uses TRBV9 with TRBJ1-4; D uncertain. CDR3 length: 13 amino acids. Germline V gene data show CDR1 as SGDLS and CDR2 as YYNGEE. The V end lost 0 bases, the J end lost 4 bases, and 4 bases lay between the germline ends. CDR3 nucleotide sequence: TGTGCCAGCAGCGTAGCAGATAATGAAAAACTGTTTTTT. Translation: CASSVADNEKLFF.

The rearrangement joins TRBV5-1 to TRBJ1-1, with D unclear. There are 12 residues in the CDR3. Germline V gene data show CDR1 as SGHRS and CDR2 as YFSETQ. Trimming left V 1 base short and J 11 bases short, with 12 bases between. CDR3 amino acids: CASSLHSREAFF. In nucleotides, the CDR3 is TGCGCCAGCAGCTTGCATTCGCGGGAGGCTTTCTTT.

This chain links TRBV29-1 with TRBJ1-5, with TRBD1 identical over 7 bases. V was pared by 5 bases and J by 4 bases, with 5 bases of the junction left unmatched. The CDR3 runs 13 residues. Germline CDR1 and CDR2: SQVTM and ANQGSEA. The CDR3 nucleotides are TGCAGCGTTCAACAGGGGACTAATCAGCCCCAGCATTTT. Protein: CSVQQGTNQPQHF.

The chain combines TRBV12-2 with TRBJ1-2. TRBV12-2 corresponds to a pseudogene. This CDR3 is built from 15 residues. Written as DNA, the CDR3 is TGTGCAAGTCGCCCGACCAGGGAGGCCAACTATGGCTACACCTTC. Its translation is CASRPTREANYGYTF.

The chain recombines TRBV9 with TRBJ1-5, with unresolved D. Germline-derived CDR1 and CDR2 are SGDLS and YYNGEE. Trimming took 2 bases from V and 5 from J, leaving 8 bases between them. This CDR3 contains 13 residues. In nucleotides, the CDR3 is TGTGCCAGCAGCGTCTCAGAGGATCAGCCCCAGCATTTT. Amino acids: CASSVSEDQPQHF.

The rearrangement links TRBV6-2 or TRBV6-3 to TRBJ2-6; 7 bases line up with TRBD1. The V gene's germline CDR1 is MNHEY and CDR2 SVGEGT. Trimming removed 2 bases from V and 10 bases from J; junction bases left unmatched: 11. The CDR3 loop spans 16 amino acids. In nucleotides, the CDR3 is TGTGCCAGCAGTTACCCATTGGGACAGCTAAAAAACGTCCTGACTTTC. Translated, it gives CASSYPLGQLKNVLTF.

This chain uses TRBV2 with TRBJ1-4; the match to TRBD1 covers 7 bases. After removal of 7 bases from V and 0 bases from J, the junction contained 5 bases not matched to a gene. The CDR3 is 15 residues long. CDR1 is SNHLY, CDR2 FYNNEI, per germline. Written as DNA, the CDR3 is TGTGCCAGCAAAGGGACAGTATCAACTAATGAAAAACTGTTTTTT. As protein: CASKGTVSTNEKLFF. The full variable domain, with the rest looked up from reference TRBV2 and TRBJ1-4, is EPEVTQTPSHQVTQMGQEVILRCVPISNHLYFYWYRQILGQKVEFLVSFYNNEISEKSEIFDDQFSVERPDGSNFTLKIRSTKLEDSAMYFCASKGTVSTNEKLFFGSGTQLSVL.

The table lists this clone with a count of one. The CDR3 coding sequence is TGTGCCAGCAGCCACAGGGGGCTCGGGGATACGCAGTATTTT. The encoded protein is CASSHRGLGDTQYF. The chain links TRBV3-1 (or the pseudogene TRBV3-2) to TRBJ2-3; 8 nucleotides line up with TRBD1. This CDR3 has 14 residues. CDR1 is LGHDT, CDR2 YNNKEL, per germline (reference sequence). V trimming: 3 bases; J trimming: 6 bases; junction bases outside the gene matches: 5.

V is TRBV19 and J is TRBJ1-3; 8 nucleotides align to TRBD1. The V and J ends lost 7 bases and 4 bases, in that order; junction bases with no gene match: 18. The CDR3 totals 18 residues. Germline V gene lookup returns CDR1 LNHDA and CDR2 SQIVND (reference sequence). DNA of the CDR3: TGTGCCAGTACCCTTGGCAGGGTGACAGGGGAAAAAGGAAACACCATATATTTT. This codes for CASTLGRVTGEKGNTIYF. Supplemented by reference TRBV19 and TRBJ1-3, the full variable domain reads DGGITQSPKYLFRKEGQNVTLSCEQNLNHDAMYWYRQDPGQGLRLIYYSQIVNDFQKGDIAEGYSVSREKKESFPLTVTSAQKNPTAFYLCASTLGRVTGEKGNTIYFGEGSWLTVV.

The rearrangement links TRBV7-2 to TRBJ1-1; the D is unclear. CDR1 and CDR2 from the germline V gene are SGHTA and FQGNSA. V was pared by 1 base and J by 1 base, with 4 bases between. The CDR3 spans 13 residues. The CDR3 DNA follows: TGTGCCAGCAGCTTAGGCGAGAACACTGAAGCTTTCTTT. It encodes CASSLGENTEAFF. The full variable domain, with the rest looked up from reference TRBV7-2 and TRBJ1-1, is GAGVSQSPSNKVTEKGKDVELRCDPISGHTALYWYRQSLGQGLEFLIYFQGNSAPDKSGLPSDRFSAERTGGSVSTLTIQRTQQEDSAVYLCASSLGENTEAFFGQGTRLTVV.

This chain joins TRBV3-1 (or the pseudogene TRBV3-2) and TRBJ1-2, with D possibly matching TRBD1 (5 bases). Germline loops: CDR1 LGHDT, CDR2 YNNKEL (reference sequence). Trimming took 0 bases from V and 2 from J, leaving 10 bases between them. CDR3 length equals 15 residues. This CDR3 is CASSQDLRGNYGYTF. The CDR3 nucleotides are TGTGCCAGCAGCCAAGATCTTAGGGGCAACTATGGCTACACCTTC.

The chain couples TRBV6-5 to TRBJ1-2; possibly TRBD1 for D (5 bases). Trimming took 10 bases from V and 2 from J, leaving 17 bases between them. The germline V gene encodes CDR1 MNHEY and CDR2 SVGAGI. This CDR3 has 14 residues. The CDR3 DNA reads as TGTGCCACCGGGCCCAGGGAGGTAAACTATGGCTACACCTTC. This sequence encodes CATGPREVNYGYTF.

The J gene is TRBJ1-1, the V gene TRBV12-5, with unresolved D. The V end was cut by 6 bases, the J end by 1 base, with 6 bases between. This CDR3 region has 12 residues. Germline CDR1 is LGHNT and CDR2 is FRNRAP. The CDR3 region has the DNA TGTGCTAGTGGCCCAGGGAACACTGAAGCTTTCTTT. It translates to CASGPGNTEAFF. Variable domain in full (rest from reference TRBV12-5 and TRBJ1-1): DARVTQTPRHKVTEMGQEVTMRCQPILGHNTVFWYRQTMMQGLELLAYFRNRAPLDDSGMPKDRFSAEMPDATLATLKIQPSEPRDSAVYFCASGPGNTEAFFGQGTRLTVV.

J is TRBJ1-1 and V is TRBV4-1, with D possibly being TRBD1 (6 bases). CDR1 MGHRA and CDR2 YSYEKL come from the germline V gene. The CDR3 loop spans 17 amino acids. Trimming left V 0 bases short and J 8 bases short, with 22 bases between. DNA for the CDR3: TGCGCCAGCAGCCAAGATTACTTCGGGGGGCCCGGCATCGAAGCTTTCTTT. As protein: CASSQDYFGGPGIEAFF.

This chain uses TRBV5-1 with TRBJ1-4; no clear D gene. V was pared by 2 bases and J by 2 bases, with 10 bases between. Germline V gene sequence: CDR1 SGHRS, CDR2 YFSETQ. The CDR3 totals 15 residues. The CDR3 spells CASSFGSSTNEKLFF. DNA of the CDR3: TGCGCCAGCAGCTTTGGGAGTTCGACTAATGAAAAACTGTTTTTT. Full variable domain (outside the CDR3, taken from reference TRBV5-1 and TRBJ1-4): KAGVTQTPRYLIKTRGQQVTLSCSPISGHRSVSWYQQTPGQGLQFLFEYFSETQRNKGNFPGRFSGRQFSNSRSEMNVSTLELGDSALYLCASSFGSSTNEKLFFGSGTQLSVL.